This T cell receptor beta chain stems from a study of blood T cell repertoires in COVID-19. The overall study: T cells, B-cell-depleted T cells, or PBMCs supplied cDNA or gDNA.

Original handling: Scientists estimated how many nucleated cells there were by amplifying reference gene primers. TCRdb keeps only in-frame clones here, not all; method: immunoSEQ multiplex PCR. V, J and clone size derive from that table, while D and trimming were established from the DNA sequence. The sample has under 65,000 clones; 75% to 90% are singletons. The sequenced material came from peripheral blood. This receptor was taken from a man aged 55-75 years with acute or convalescent COVID-19.

The CDR3 loop reads CASSVAGGGEVTDTQYF. Here the CDR3 DNA reads TGTGCCAGCAGCGTAGCTGGTGGGGGGGAGGTAACAGATACGCAGTATTTT. The chain recombines TRBV9 with TRBJ2-3, with 7 nucleotides matching TRBD2. With 0 bases clipped from V and 3 bases from J, the junction kept 10 bases outside the gene matches. This CDR3 is built from 17 residues. Germline lookup yields CDR1 SGDLS and CDR2 YYNGEE.